Listed below are T cell receptor beta chains from one sample, sequenced in a study of blood T cell repertoires in COVID-19. The assay was immunoSEQ multiplex PCR, and TCRdb's table has in-frame clones only and misses some. The sample has 95,000 to 110,000 clones, roughly 89% seen once. The specimen sequenced was peripheral blood. These receptors were taken from a woman aged 80 or older in a cohort sampled during active COVID-19. Each CDR3 is given with its conserved first and last residue. The D gene is left open where the match is weak. Only part of the rows carry a size: once, few, many, or a class if the clone is expanded.

>TRBV21-1|-|TRBJ1-5|-
CASSAKLYSNQPQHF
TGTGCCAGCAGCGCAAAGCTTTATAGCAATCAGCCCCAGCATTTT
>TRBV12-3/TRBV12-4|-|TRBJ2-5|few
CASSYRETQYF
TGTGCCAGCAGCTATCGAGAGACCCAGTACTTC
>TRBV19|TRBD2|TRBJ2-1|-
CASRSSGPSYNEQFF
TGTGCCAGTCGGTCTAGCGGGCCCTCCTACAATGAGCAGTTCTTC
>TRBV3-1/TRBV3-2|-|TRBJ2-7|-
CASSPEGSAARVEYF
TGTGCCAGCAGCCCGGAGGGTAGCGCCGCCCGGGTGGAGTACTTC
>TRBV6-5|-|TRBJ2-3|-
CASSYGQGGGTQYF
TGTGCCAGCAGTTACGGGCAGGGAGGGGGTACGCAGTATTTT
>TRBV3-1/TRBV3-2|TRBD1|TRBJ1-2|-
CASSHRQGSYGYTF
TGTGCCAGCAGCCACCGACAGGGGTCCTATGGCTACACCTTC
>TRBV30|-|TRBJ1-6|-
CAWVLSGTNNSPLHF
TGTGCCTGGGTACTCTCCGGGACAAATAATTCACCCCTCCACTTT
>TRBV6-2/TRBV6-3|-|TRBJ2-1|-
CASSYPGLRGSTLPVLF
TGTGCCAGCAGTTACCCCGGTTTGCGGGGCTCAACACTGCCAGTTCTCTTC
>TRBV6-2/TRBV6-3|TRBD1|TRBJ2-6|-
CASSTGAGANVLTF
TGTGCCAGCAGTACAGGGGCCGGGGCCAACGTCCTGACTTTC
>TRBV4-1|-|TRBJ2-2|-
CASSQVTGQNTGELFF
TGCGCCAGCAGCCAAGTGACCGGACAGAACACCGGGGAGCTGTTTTTT
>TRBV19|-|TRBJ2-7|-
CASSITAKGSYEQYF
TGTGCCAGTAGTATAACGGCGAAGGGGTCCTACGAGCAGTACTTC
>TRBV6-4|-|TRBJ1-2|-
CASSDSITGGYTF
TGTGCCAGCAGTGACTCCATTACAGGTGGCTACACCTTC
>TRBV28|-|TRBJ2-5|-
CASSLAVLETQYF
TGTGCCAGCAGTTTGGCAGTTCTAGAGACCCAGTACTTC
>TRBV11-3|TRBD1|TRBJ1-1|-
CASSLRDRAEAFF
TGTGCCAGCAGCCTACGGGACAGGGCTGAAGCTTTCTTT
>TRBV10-1|-|TRBJ2-7|once
CASSPTSGMGYEQYF
TGCGCCAGCAGTCCTACGTCAGGGATGGGCTACGAGCAGTACTTC
>TRBV9|-|TRBJ2-3|-
CASSVGGVADTQYF
TGTGCCAGCAGCGTAGGAGGTGTGGCAGATACGCAGTATTTT
>TRBV7-2|-|TRBJ2-5|-
CASSAGIQETQYF
TGTGCCAGCAGCGCCGGGATCCAAGAGACCCAGTACTTC
>TRBV9|-|TRBJ1-1|-
CASSAGRGTEAFF
TGTGCCAGCAGCGCAGGACGGGGGACTGAAGCTTTCTTT
>TRBV9|-|TRBJ2-1|-
CASSVVSGVGNEQFF
TGTGCCAGCAGCGTAGTTAGCGGTGTTGGCAATGAGCAGTTCTTC
>TRBV7-9|-|TRBJ1-6|-
CASSLRDTHNSPLHF
TGTGCCAGCAGCTTGAGGGACACCCATAATTCACCCCTCCACTTT
>TRBV3-1/TRBV3-2|-|TRBJ2-1|-
CASSQGAHNEQFF
TGTGCCAGCAGCCAAGGAGCCCACAATGAGCAGTTCTTC
>TRBV7-9|TRBD1|TRBJ2-1|-
CASSAGQGSYNEQFF
TGTGCCAGCAGCGCGGGACAGGGGTCCTACAATGAGCAGTTCTTC